This T cell receptor (beta chain) was sequenced in a study of blood T cell repertoires in COVID-19. Profiling relied on immunoSEQ multiplex PCR, and the TCRdb table lists in-frame clones only, not all of them. The sample records about 300,000 clones, 65% to 90% being singletons. V shed 3 bases, J shed 8 bases, and the junction held 9 bases outside the gene matches. Germline loops: CDR1 SEHNR, CDR2 FQNEAQ (reference sequence). The CDR3 runs 14 residues. The sequenced sample consisted of PBMCs or T cells enriched from blood (not recorded which). V and J are TRBV7-9 and TRBJ1-2, with TRBD1 identical over 7 bases. This sequence originates from a woman younger than 35 who had recovered from COVID-19. The CDR3 is CASSFYPTGKGYTF. The CDR3 DNA follows: TGTGCCAGCAGCTTCTACCCGACAGGGAAGGGCTACACCTTC.